Listed below are T cell receptor beta chains from one sample, sequenced in a study of shared clonotypes between healthy human individuals. Using immunoSEQ multiplex PCR, the repertoire was profiled, and TCRdb retains in-frame clones only, with some absent. The table includes hundreds of thousands of clones, roughly four fifths detected once. The sequencing input was PBMCs. These receptor sequences come from a middle-aged woman in good health. Some clones in this sample may be carry-over from other donors' samples. Each CDR3 is given with its conserved first and last residue.

v_gene,j_gene,CDR3aa
TRBV4-1,TRBJ2-7,CASSQGPGGSGLHEQYF
TRBV25-1,TRBJ1-3,CASSGGNTIYF
TRBV5-1,TRBJ2-5,CASSLAGPQETQYF
TRBV2,TRBJ1-1,CASTRGAGGTEAFF
TRBV2,TRBJ2-4,CASRERQGASDIQYF
TRBV11-2,TRBJ1-1,CASSLVSAPNTEAFF
TRBV4-2,TRBJ2-7,CASSQVAGGRELDYEQYF
TRBV29-1,TRBJ2-6,CSVFEIVTSGANVLTF
TRBV6-4,TRBJ2-7,CASSDSPGQGDYEQYF
TRBV7-8,TRBJ2-7,CASSWGGAYEQYF
TRBV7-8,TRBJ2-1,CASSGGTGPWHEQFF
TRBV2,TRBJ2-5,CASRIRLAGGLETQYF
TRBV6-5,TRBJ1-1,CASKGDSPLTEAFF
TRBV14,TRBJ2-2,CASRASGRAAGELFF
TRBV7-6,TRBJ2-5,CASSLVGLRPQETQYF
TRBV18,TRBJ2-1,CASSPPSGSVYSEQFF
TRBV9,TRBJ2-3,CASSDTASTDTQYF
TRBV2,TRBJ1-4,CASRGPGANEKLFF
TRBV7-6,TRBJ2-1,CASSIAGLLSYNEQFF
TRBV7-2,TRBJ2-7,CASSLGPSGRAHEQYF
TRBV27,TRBJ2-7,CASSFGQDNYEQYF
TRBV18,TRBJ2-7,CASSPLAGGGYEQYF
TRBV27,TRBJ2-7,CASNAKDRGPYEQYF
TRBV7-3,TRBJ2-1,CASSLTWQEHNEQFF
TRBV6-5,TRBJ2-4,CASSSGFRKNIQYF
TRBV10-1,TRBJ1-1,CASREGGTEAFF
TRBV7-8,TRBJ2-7,CASSSKGPSYYEQYF
TRBV7-2,TRBJ1-4,CASRPSGVGEKLFF